This is a list of T cell receptor beta chains from one sample in a study of blood T cell repertoires in COVID-19. Using immunoSEQ multiplex PCR, the repertoire was profiled, and TCRdb retains in-frame clones only, with some absent. The sample holds 85,000 to 120,000 clones, about 90% seen once. The source material was peripheral blood. These receptors all stem from a woman in her forties or fifties with COVID-19, enrolled during active disease. Each CDR3 is given with its conserved first and last residue. D genes are given only for firm matches. Size is stated for part of the rows, as once, few or many counts, or as a class when the clone is expanded.

abundance	v_gene	d_gene	j_gene	CDR3nt	CDR3aa
once	TRBV14	TRBD1	TRBJ1-1	TGTGCCAGCAGCCTGGGACAGGGATTTTCTGAAGCTTTCTTT	CASSLGQGFSEAFF
.	TRBV6-6	TRBD2	TRBJ2-7	TGTGCCAGCAGCCTGGGGAGCGGGGGGAAATCCTACGAGCAGTACTTC	CASSLGSGGKSYEQYF
.	TRBV6-6	.	TRBJ1-6	TGTGCCAGCAGTTCCACACAGGGATCCCTCCACTTT	CASSSTQGSLHF
.	TRBV10-3	.	TRBJ1-2	TGTGCCGTAGACAGCTCCGACTATGGCTACACCTTC	CAVDSSDYGYTF
.	TRBV6-5	.	TRBJ1-2	TGTGCCAGCAGTCAACGGGGTAGGGATGGCTACACCTTC	CASSQRGRDGYTF
.	TRBV24-1	.	TRBJ1-2	TGTGCCACCAGTGAGAGGGATTGGGGTGGCTACACCTTC	CATSERDWGGYTF
.	TRBV3-1/TRBV3-2	.	TRBJ1-1	TGTGCCAGCAGCCAAGACAGGACTGAAGCTTTCTTT	CASSQDRTEAFF
.	TRBV3-1/TRBV3-2	.	TRBJ2-3	TGTGCCAGCAGCCAAAACCCAGGGGCTAGCACAGATACGCAGTATTTT	CASSQNPGASTDTQYF
.	TRBV10-3	TRBD1	TRBJ1-2	TGTGCCATCAGTGATCCGGACAGGTCCTATGGCTACACCTTC	CAISDPDRSYGYTF
.	TRBV6-5	TRBD1	TRBJ1-2	TGTGCCAGCAGCAGGACAGGGAACTATGGCTACACCTTC	CASSRTGNYGYTF
.	TRBV3-1/TRBV3-2	TRBD2	TRBJ2-1	TGTGCCAGCAGCCAAGAAGGGGGACTAGCGACAAACAATGAGCAGTTCTTC	CASSQEGGLATNNEQFF
.	TRBV27	.	TRBJ1-1	TGTGCCAGCAGTTTAGAGGTGAACACTGAAGCTTTCTTT	CASSLEVNTEAFF
.	TRBV27	TRBD2	TRBJ2-3	TGTGCCAGCAGGTTAGCGGGGGGCTCTCATTCCGATACGCAGTATTTT	CASRLAGGSHSDTQYF
.	TRBV5-1	.	TRBJ2-5	TGCGCCAGCAGCCGGGGACTTCAAGAGACCCAGTACTTC	CASSRGLQETQYF
.	TRBV12-3/TRBV12-4	.	TRBJ2-1	TGTGCCAGCAGTTCATACAAGCAGTTCTTC	CASSSYKQFF
few	TRBV6-1	.	TRBJ2-7	TGTGCCAGCAGTGATCCCCCCCGGGACGAGCAGTACTTC	CASSDPPRDEQYF
.	TRBV28	.	TRBJ1-4	TGTGCCAGCAGTTCACAGGGTTTGAACGAAAAACTGTTTTTT	CASSSQGLNEKLFF
.	TRBV28	TRBD2	TRBJ2-2	TGTGCCAGCAGGACCGGGACTAAAAACACCGGGGAGCTGTTTTTT	CASRTGTKNTGELFF
.	TRBV7-2	TRBD1	TRBJ2-7	TGTGCCAGCAGCTTCGACAGGGGCTCCTACGAGCAGTACTTC	CASSFDRGSYEQYF
few	TRBV6-5	.	TRBJ1-6	TGTGCCAGCAGTTACGGCGGGAGCTCCTATAATTCACCCCTCCACTTT	CASSYGGSSYNSPLHF
.	TRBV11-3	TRBD1	TRBJ1-1	TGTGCCAGCAGCTTAGGCCTCTGGGACAGGGGTGCTATGAACACTGAAGCTTTCTTT	CASSLGLWDRGAMNTEAFF
.	TRBV6-5	TRBD1	TRBJ1-4	TGTGCCAGCAGTAACTCCTATTGGGACAGAAATGAAAAACTGTTTTTT	CASSNSYWDRNEKLFF
.	TRBV10-3	TRBD1	TRBJ1-4	TGTGCCATCAGTGAGACAGGGGGCGAAAAACTGTTTTTT	CAISETGGEKLFF
.	TRBV5-1	TRBD2	TRBJ2-5	TGCGCCAGCAGCTCCCTTTCTGCGGGGGGAAAAGAGACCCAGTACTTC	CASSSLSAGGKETQYF
.	TRBV28	.	TRBJ1-2	TGTGCCAGCAGTACAGGGATCTATGGCTACACCTTC	CASSTGIYGYTF
once	TRBV9	.	TRBJ1-2	TGTGCCAGCAAGACAGGATATGGCTACACCTTC	CASKTGYGYTF
.	TRBV19	.	TRBJ2-3	TGTGCCAGTAGTATACGGACGAGGACTAGCACAGATACGCAGTATTTT	CASSIRTRTSTDTQYF
.	TRBV5-4	.	TRBJ2-1	TGTGCCAGCAGCGATATGAGCTCCTACAATGAGCAGTTCTTC	CASSDMSSYNEQFF
.	TRBV7-3	.	TRBJ1-1	TGTGCCAGCAGCTTATTGAGTGACACTGAAGCTTTCTTT	CASSLLSDTEAFF
.	TRBV5-6	TRBD1	TRBJ2-7	TGTGCCAGCAGCTCGCTGCGCGGGACAGGGGGCCCCTACGAGCAGTACTTC	CASSSLRGTGGPYEQYF
.	TRBV11-3	.	TRBJ1-5	TGTGCCAGCAGCCACAGGGAAAGGTTTGGCAATCAGCCCCAGCATTTT	CASSHRERFGNQPQHF
.	TRBV11-2	TRBD2	TRBJ2-2	TGTGCCAGCATTAGCGGGCAGACTTTGAACACCGGGGAGCTGTTTTTT	CASISGQTLNTGELFF
.	TRBV6-6	TRBD1	TRBJ2-7	TGTGCCAGCAGCACGGGACAGCTTTACGAGCAGTACTTC	CASSTGQLYEQYF
.	TRBV3-1/TRBV3-2	TRBD2	TRBJ2-1	TGTGCCAGCAGCCAAGGGACTAGCTTGAGTGAGCAGTTCTTC	CASSQGTSLSEQFF
.	TRBV15	.	TRBJ1-3	TGTGCCACCAGCAGAGATAGGAGCTCTGGAAACACCATATATTTT	CATSRDRSSGNTIYF
.	TRBV6-5	TRBD1	TRBJ1-2	TGTGCCAGCAGTTACTCGATAGGGGGCGATGGCTACACCTTC	CASSYSIGGDGYTF
once	TRBV11-1	.	TRBJ2-1	TGTGCCAGCAGCTTATCCGCAGGTGAGCAGTTCTTC	CASSLSAGEQFF
.	TRBV6-2/TRBV6-3	TRBD2	TRBJ2-1	TGTGCCAGCAGTTACTCTGGGCTAGCGGGCTACAATGAGCAGTTCTTC	CASSYSGLAGYNEQFF
few	TRBV12-3/TRBV12-4	.	TRBJ1-6	TGTGCCAGCAGTTCTAGTTATAATTCACCCCTCCACTTT	CASSSSYNSPLHF
.	TRBV18	.	TRBJ1-3	TGTGCCAGCTCACCACCAGGGGTTAATGGAAACACCATATATTTT	CASSPPGVNGNTIYF
.	TRBV27	TRBD1	TRBJ1-2	TGTGCCAGCGGTAATCCGGGGACAGGGGTCGGCTACACCTTC	CASGNPGTGVGYTF
.	TRBV30	.	TRBJ1-5	TGTGCCTGGAACGGGCCTGGAGGAAGCAATCAGCCCCAGCATTTT	CAWNGPGGSNQPQHF
.	TRBV27	.	TRBJ2-1	TGTGCCAGCAGTTTCAGCGCTTACAATGAGCAGTTCTTC	CASSFSAYNEQFF
.	TRBV6-6	.	TRBJ1-3	TGTGCCAGCAGTGCCCCCGGGACACCTGGAAACACCATATATTTT	CASSAPGTPGNTIYF
.	TRBV4-1	.	TRBJ1-6	TGCGCCAGCAGCCAAGTCGGGGGACGGATGAATTCACCCCTCCACTTT	CASSQVGGRMNSPLHF
once	TRBV18	TRBD1	TRBJ2-2	TGTGCCAGCTCACTCGGGACAGAACTGATGTTTTTT	CASSLGTELMFF
.	TRBV11-2	.	TRBJ2-3	TGTGCCAGCAGCCCCCGACAGCCTAGCACAGATACGCAGTATTTT	CASSPRQPSTDTQYF
.	TRBV5-1	.	TRBJ2-3	TGCGCCAGCAGCTTCCGAGAGGGCCCGAGTGCAGATACGCAGTATTTT	CASSFREGPSADTQYF
.	TRBV27	.	TRBJ1-2	TGTGCCAGCAGTTTTGGGGAGCCAAAGGGCGCGGCATTCACCTTC	CASSFGEPKGAAFTF
few	TRBV7-6	.	TRBJ2-5	TGTGCCAGCAGCCCGCGGGACGTTCAAGAGACCCAGTACTTC	CASSPRDVQETQYF
.	TRBV5-1	TRBD1	TRBJ2-2	TGCGCCAGCAGCTTGGACCGGGACAGTTTCACCGGGGAGCTGTTTTTT	CASSLDRDSFTGELFF
.	TRBV5-6	TRBD1	TRBJ1-1	TGTGCCAGCAGCCTGGAACCGGACAGGGGGCCCCTTGAAGCTTTCTTT	CASSLEPDRGPLEAFF
.	TRBV4-1	.	TRBJ1-6	TGCGCCAGCAGCCAAGTGGGCTTACAGGGTAGCTCACCCCTCCACTTT	CASSQVGLQGSSPLHF